This T cell receptor beta chain comes out of a study of beta chain features in type 1 diabetes. Regarding the study as a whole: VDJ junctions from patients with type 1 diabetes contained fewer insertions and more deletions. Patients' naive, central memory and regulatory TCRB repertoires appeared more alike than those of healthy donors. Type 1 diabetes patients had moderately but significantly shorter TCRB CDR3s in all four CD4+ subsets.

As every portion of the isolated RNA was reverse transcribed, the sequencing read expressed TCRB transcripts. The average read count of naive, central memory and regulatory T cell samples was approximately 4 million. Data came from immunoSEQ multiplex PCR; TCRdb stores just in-frame clones and leaves some out. The table includes about 280,000 clones, approximately 16% detected once. This clone was detected only a few times. What it recognizes is unknown. Per germline, CDR1 SGHAT and CDR2 FQNNGV. This CDR3 has 12 residues. V lost 8 bases to trimming and J lost 1 base, with 7 bases between them. The chain combines TRBV11-2 with TRBJ2-3; D gene unclear. The clonotype was recovered from a man aged 18 to 30 with type 1 diabetes. The sequencing sample was made of naive CD4+ T cells from blood. This CDR3 reads CASQSRTDTQYF. CDR3 nucleotide sequence: TGTGCCAGCCAAAGCCGCACAGATACGCAGTATTTT.